The present TCR beta chain was sequenced within a study of T cell responses to AZD1222 COVID-19 vaccine. Points from the study as a whole: Spike as a whole was targeted by vaccine-associated CD4 TCRs, dominant at 160-218 and 743-854. All repertoire sampling was performed exclusively after the peak T cell response. Baseline testing showed seropositivity in only a handful of AZD1222 recipients.

Trimming removed 5 bases at V and 4 bases at J, with 21 bases between. The length of the CDR3 is 16 residues. Germline V gives CDR1 SGHTA, CDR2 FQGNSA. The repertoire was sequenced with immunoSEQ multiplex PCR; TCRdb's copy has only in-frame clones and lacks some. Of about 97,000 clones in the sample, more than 85% were seen once. Of note for this clone: Its antigen is not identified.

The TCR comes from an adult in good health. Sequenced material: peripheral blood, taken on day 0 of AZD1222 vaccination. V and J are TRBV7-2 and TRBJ2-7, with D possibly matching TRBD2 (6 bases). CDR3 coding DNA: TGTGCCAGCAGCCCCTTGGGCGGGACGGGGTTGTACGAGCAGTACTTC. Translation: CASSPLGGTGLYEQYF.